The clone carrying this TCR beta chain was counted only a few times. Antigen unknown. The study, taken as a whole, reports: The larger cohort examined one V-J beta rearrangement, not whole repertoires. Tumor Tregs overlapped most with tumor, then blood, naive CD4+ cells.

Constant-region reverse primers amplified full-length variable regions, followed by semi-nested Nested Universal Primer A PCR. TCRdb independently ran MiXCR on the 5' RACE reads; one entry per CDR3 protein. Among roughly 4,900 distinct CDR3 sequences listed, around 71% were seen once. CDR1 is DFQATT, CDR2 SNEGSKA, per germline (reference sequence). The length of the CDR3 is 13 residues. The V and J ends lost 1 base and 4 bases respectively, with 8 bases between them. This chain connects TRBV20-1 to TRBJ1-5; D is ambiguous. Sequences were obtained from naive CD4+ T cells sorted from blood. Subset specified: naive CD4+ T cells, CD4+CD45RA+CD25-. This receptor was obtained from a female donor with breast cancer. CDR3 amino acids: CSARVGINQPQHF. The CDR3 nucleotides are TGCAGTGCTAGAGTGGGGATTAATCAGCCCCAGCATTTT.